Presented here are 32 T cell receptor beta chains from one specimen sequenced in a study of vaccination and CD4 T cells after COVID-19. Sequencing of the DNA from cultured CD4+ T cells was carried out with the Oncomine TCR Beta short-read assay. TCRdb re-called the PCR reads through MiXCR, storing one row per CDR3 protein. The sample has approximately 21,000 distinct CDR3 sequences, 50% to 70% seen once. Treatment: roughly ten-day PBMC culture with coronavirus spike peptide pools or control peptides (ViraFEST assay). These TCRs' antigens remain unknown. Sequences were derived from CD4+ T cells from blood, cultured in vitro, sampled after SARS-CoV-2 vaccination. The receptors derive from a human donor who had recovered from COVID-19.

The rearrangement links TRBV15 to TRBJ2-2; 7 nucleotides match TRBD1. CDR1 is LNHNV, CDR2 YYDKDF, per germline (reference sequence). The CDR3 length is 14 residues. V was clipped by 7 bases and J by 2 bases; unmatched bases: 4. This CDR3 is CATKDRVNTGELFF. The CDR3 DNA reads TGTGCCACCAAAGACAGGGTTAACACCGGGGAGCTGTTTTTT.

J is TRBJ2-5 and V is TRBV24-1, with D maybe TRBD1 (6 bases). In germline, CDR1 is KGHDR, CDR2 SFDVKD. Trimming cost V 4 bases and J 4 bases, with 15 bases left between them. CDR3 size: 15 residues. The CDR3 sequence: CATSDPVGAGETQYF. As DNA, the CDR3 is TGTGCCACCAGTGACCCCGTGGGGGCGGGAGAGACCCAGTACTTC.

The V call is TRBV20-1, the J call TRBJ2-5; 9 bases fit TRBD2. The CDR3 spans 17 residues. Germline V gene lookup returns CDR1 DFQATT and CDR2 SNEGSKA (reference sequence). With V trimmed by 1 base and J by 5 bases, 14 bases remained unmatched. The CDR3 region has the DNA TGCAGTGCTAGAGCTTCCGGGACTAGCTTTTGGTCGGAGACCCAGTACTTC. This codes for CSARASGTSFWSETQYF.

The chain carries TRBV20-1 and TRBJ1-2, with 10 positions matching TRBD1. V lost 2 bases and J lost 7; bases outside the gene matches: 4. The CDR3 is 13 residues long. Germline CDR1 reads DFQATT; CDR2 reads SNEGSKA (reference sequence). For the CDR3, the DNA is TGCAGTGCTAGACCGGGACAGGGGACTGGCTACACCTTC. The encoded protein is CSARPGQGTGYTF.

The rearrangement links TRBV5-1 to TRBJ1-6; D is undetermined. The V and J ends lost 4 bases and 4 bases respectively, with 9 bases between them. This CDR3 spans 14 amino acids. CDR1 SGHRS and CDR2 YFSETQ come from the germline V gene. Here the CDR3 DNA reads TGCGCCAGCAGCATCGAAGGGTATAATTCACCCCTCCACTTT. It is translated as CASSIEGYNSPLHF.

This clonotype was detected a few times. The chain has TRBV6-1 and TRBJ1-3; no clear D gene. V was pared by 5 bases and J by 3 bases, with 14 bases between. Looked up from germline, CDR1 is MNHNS and CDR2 is SASEGT. The CDR3 runs to 15 residues. The CDR3 bases are TGTGCCAGCAGTAAGAACCCGCTCTATGGAAACACCATATATTTT. It is translated as CASSKNPLYGNTIYF.

This chain connects TRBV10-3 to TRBJ1-5; 10 bases align to TRBD1. The V gene's germline CDR1 is ENHRY and CDR2 SYGVKD. The J segment lost 5 bases and the V segment lost 2 bases, leaving 12 bases of the junction unmatched. The CDR3 is 18 residues long. DNA of the CDR3: TGTGCCATCAGTGAGACCTTGCCGGGACAGGGGATCCATCAGCCCCAGCATTTT. This encodes CAISETLPGQGIHQPQHF.

This chain joins TRBV10-3 and TRBJ1-1; unclear D gene. The germline gives CDR1 ENHRY, CDR2 SYGVKD. With 4 bases removed from V and 1 base from J, the gap between germline ends came to 4 bases. This CDR3 spans 12 amino acids. CDR3 loop: CAISGTNTEAFF. Here the CDR3 DNA reads TGTGCCATCAGTGGGACGAACACTGAAGCTTTCTTT.

The chain uses TRBV6-5 and TRBJ1-1, with TRBD1 as a possible D gene (6 bases). Trimming cost V 4 bases and J 5 bases, with 14 bases left between them. Germline lookup yields CDR1 MNHEY and CDR2 SVGAGI. This CDR3 spans 14 amino acids. CDR3 sequence (DNA): TGTGCCAGCAGTTCTGGGACATTGCCAACTGAAGCTTTCTTT. Translated, it gives CASSSGTLPTEAFF.

The chain has TRBV12-3 or TRBV12-4 and TRBJ1-2, with 8 bases lining up with TRBD1. The V and J ends lost 1 base and 6 bases, in that order; junction bases with no gene match: 4. CDR3 length equals 14 residues. The chain's CDR3 is CASSLVSGGNGYTF. The CDR3 DNA reads as TGTGCCAGCAGTTTAGTTTCAGGGGGCAATGGCTACACCTTC.

V usage is TRBV6-1 and J usage is TRBJ2-2; weak D call: TRBD1 (7 bases). Trimming shortened V by 4 bases and J by 6 bases, and 15 bases separated the two germline ends. The CDR3 has 15 amino acids. CDR1 and CDR2 from the germline V gene are MNHNS and SASEGT. The CDR3 DNA follows: TGTGCCAGCAGTGCACAGGCCAGGGGGGCCGGGGAGCTGTTTTTT. Translated, it gives CASSAQARGAGELFF.

The gene calls are TRBV6-1 and TRBJ1-5; 7 bases line up with TRBD1. The germline V gene encodes CDR1 MNHNS and CDR2 SASEGT. The CDR3 is 14 amino acids. The J segment lost 2 bases and the V segment lost 7 bases, leaving 5 bases of the junction unmatched. Here the CDR3 reads CASKRQGGNQPQHF. CDR3 nucleotide sequence: TGTGCCAGCAAACGACAGGGTGGCAATCAGCCCCAGCATTTT.

V is TRBV21-1 and J is TRBJ1-3. TRBV21-1 is listed as a pseudogene. This CDR3 is built from 16 residues. CDR3 in DNA: TGTGCCAGCAGCAAAAAAGTGGGAGGGTCCGGAAACACCATATATTTT. Translated: CASSKKVGGSGNTIYF.

The gene calls are TRBV7-9 and TRBJ1-2, with D hard to call. Trimming pared 1 base from V and 4 bases from J, leaving 4 bases between. Germline-derived CDR1 and CDR2 are SEHNR and FQNEAQ (reference sequence). The CDR3 consists of 12 residues. This CDR3 is CASSLDGYGYTF. Written as DNA, the CDR3 is TGTGCCAGCAGCTTAGACGGCTATGGCTACACCTTC. Complete variable domain (other parts from reference TRBV7-9 and TRBJ1-2): DTGVSQNPRHKITKRGQNVTFRCDPISEHNRLYWYRQTLGQGPEFLTYFQNEAQLEKSRLLSDRFSAERPKGSFSTLEIQRTEQGDSAMYLCASSLDGYGYTFGSGTRLTVV.

The chain carries TRBV28 and TRBJ1-5, with D perhaps TRBD1 (5 bases). Germline assignment: CDR1 MDHEN and CDR2 SYDVKM. Trimming cost V 7 bases and J 3 bases, with 16 bases left between them. The CDR3 spans 15 residues. The CDR3 sequence: CASIPGGGNNQPQHF. The CDR3 DNA is TGTGCCAGCATTCCCGGGGGGGGGAACAATCAGCCCCAGCATTTT.

Only a few counts were recorded for this clonotype. CDR3 residues: CASSESLVNSPLHF. The DNA for the CDR3 is TGTGCCAGCAGTGAATCTCTAGTGAATTCACCCCTCCACTTT. This rearrangement joins TRBV2 to TRBJ1-6; D is uncertain. The germline gives CDR1 SNHLY, CDR2 FYNNEI. The CDR3 runs 14 residues. The ends were cut back, 2 bases at V and 7 bases at J, with 9 bases in the middle. Based on the CDR3 plus reference TRBV2 and TRBJ1-6, the full variable domain is EPEVTQTPSHQVTQMGQEVILRCVPISNHLYFYWYRQILGQKVEFLVSFYNNEISEKSEIFDDQFSVERPDGSNFTLKIRSTKLEDSAMYFCASSESLVNSPLHFGNGTRLTVT.

The chain uses TRBV9 and TRBJ2-2; 11 bases match TRBD1. CDR1 is SGDLS and CDR2 is YYNGEE in the germline V gene. V was pared by 4 bases and J by 5 bases, with 10 bases of the junction left unmatched. The CDR3 runs 17 residues. Here the CDR3 reads CASSTDTGTGGTGELFF. CDR3 coding DNA: TGTGCCAGCAGCACCGATACCGGGACAGGGGGTACCGGGGAGCTGTTTTTT. The full variable domain, completed using reference TRBV9 and TRBJ2-2, is DSGVTQTPKHLITATGQRVTLRCSPRSGDLSVYWYQQSLDQGLQFLIQYYNGEERAKGNILERFSAQQFPDLHSELNLSSLELGDSALYFCASSTDTGTGGTGELFFGEGSRLTVL.

This chain links TRBV19 with TRBJ2-1; D not certain. Trimming cost V 2 bases and J 6 bases, with 14 bases left between them. From germline, CDR1 is LNHDA and CDR2 SQIVND (reference sequence). This CDR3 spans 15 amino acids. The CDR3 sequence: CASSIPPGRANEQFF. DNA for the CDR3: TGTGCCAGTAGTATACCCCCCGGTAGGGCCAATGAGCAGTTCTTC.

J is TRBJ1-6 and V is TRBV10-3, with D unresolved. The CDR3 length is 15 residues. From germline, CDR1 is ENHRY and CDR2 SYGVKD. V was shortened by 3 bases and J by 6 bases, with 12 bases between the two germline ends. CDR3 sequence (DNA): TGTGCCATCAGTGATAAGAACTCCGGTAATTCACCCCTCCACTTT. Translating gives CAISDKNSGNSPLHF.

This clonotype was seen once. J is TRBJ2-5 and V is TRBV20-1; D unclear. This CDR3 region has 11 residues. Trimming removed 3 bases from V and 2 bases from J, with 4 bases in between. The germline gives CDR1 DFQATT, CDR2 SNEGSKA (reference sequence). For the CDR3, the DNA is TGCAGTGCTAGCGGACAAGAGACCCAGTACTTC. It yields the protein CSASGQETQYF.

The chain couples TRBV21-1 to TRBJ2-7; the D segment call TRBD2 is taken from the table without a DNA check. TRBV21-1 is given as a pseudogene. The CDR3 has 16 residues. The CDR3 here is CASSKVLAGGRYEQYF. The CDR3 DNA is TGTGCCAGCAGCAAAGTTCTAGCGGGAGGTAGGTACGAGCAGTACTTC.

This clonotype has a handful of counts. The chain recombines TRBV6-2 or TRBV6-3 with TRBJ1-6; tentatively, D is TRBD1 (5 bases). V was shortened by 5 bases and J by 12 bases, with 14 bases between the two germline ends. CDR1 and CDR2 from the germline V gene are MNHEY and SVGEGT. CDR3 length: 13 residues. The CDR3 sequence is CASSITRAIPLHF. The CDR3 coding sequence is TGTGCCAGCAGTATCACCAGGGCGATACCCCTCCACTTT.

This clonotype was picked up a small number of times. J is TRBJ1-5 and V is TRBV27; D remains ambiguous. Germline assignment: CDR1 MNHEY and CDR2 SMNVEV (reference sequence). There are 13 residues in the CDR3. Trimming removed 3 bases from V and 5 bases from J, with 8 bases in between. The CDR3, as DNA: TGTGCCAGCAGTTTCCGCCGCGATCAGCCCCAGCATTTT. As protein: CASSFRRDQPQHF.

The chain recombines TRBV6-2 or TRBV6-3 with TRBJ1-2; D may be TRBD1 (5 bases). Germline values: CDR1 MNHEY, CDR2 SVGEGT. V was cut by 5 bases and J by 3 bases, with 10 bases left in between. This CDR3 contains 13 residues. The CDR3 DNA follows: TGTGCCAGCAGTCAAGACAGCCACTATGGCTACACCTTC. Translated: CASSQDSHYGYTF.

The rearrangement links TRBV19 to TRBJ2-2; D gene ambiguous. The CDR3 is made up of 14 amino acids. Germline-derived CDR1 and CDR2 are LNHDA and SQIVND (reference sequence). Trimming left V 3 bases short and J 1 base short, with 6 bases between. In DNA, the CDR3 is TGTGCCAGTAGTATCAGTCGGAACACCGGGGAGCTGTTTTTT. This translates into CASSISRNTGELFF. Using reference TRBV19 and TRBJ2-2 for the parts outside the CDR3, the full variable domain is DGGITQSPKYLFRKEGQNVTLSCEQNLNHDAMYWYRQDPGQGLRLIYYSQIVNDFQKGDIAEGYSVSREKKESFPLTVTSAQKNPTAFYLCASSISRNTGELFFGEGSRLTVL.

This clonotype was seen a handful of times. This chain links TRBV7-3 with TRBJ1-1; D ambiguous. In germline, CDR1 is SGHTA, CDR2 FQGTGA. This CDR3 comprises 14 residues. Trimming removed 0 bases at V and 2 bases at J, with 7 bases between. CDR3 region: CASSLTVANTEAFF. In DNA, the CDR3 is TGTGCCAGCAGCTTAACTGTGGCCAACACTGAAGCTTTCTTT.

This clonotype was counted only a few times. V and J are TRBV19 and TRBJ1-1; a weak D match, TRBD1 (6 bases). Trimming stripped 3 bases from V and 1 base from J, with 12 bases between. Germline loops: CDR1 LNHDA, CDR2 SQIVND (reference sequence). CDR3 length: 15 amino acids. The CDR3 DNA reads TGTGCCAGTAGTATCTTTGGAGGGGGGAACACTGAAGCTTTCTTT. Residues: CASSIFGGGNTEAFF. Full variable domain (missing parts from reference TRBV19 and TRBJ1-1): DGGITQSPKYLFRKEGQNVTLSCEQNLNHDAMYWYRQDPGQGLRLIYYSQIVNDFQKGDIAEGYSVSREKKESFPLTVTSAQKNPTAFYLCASSIFGGGNTEAFFGQGTRLTVV.

This chain joins TRBV12-3 or TRBV12-4 and TRBJ2-5; 9 nucleotides agree with TRBD2. The CDR3 loop spans 15 amino acids. Losses at the gene ends were 5 bases for V and 4 bases for J; bases not matched to a gene: 8. CDR3 nucleotides: TGTGCCAGCAGTCCCGGGACTAGCAGGGGAGAGACCCAGTACTTC. Protein: CASSPGTSRGETQYF.

J is TRBJ2-1 and V is TRBV11-3; 14 nucleotides match TRBD2. The CDR3 is 15 amino acids. V lost 5 bases, J lost 9 bases, and 6 bases stayed unmatched. The germline gives CDR1 SGHNT, CDR2 YENEEA. In nucleotides, the CDR3 is TGTGCCAGCAGCGGAGGACTAGCGGGGGGAACTGAGCAGTTCTTC. Amino acid sequence: CASSGGLAGGTEQFF. Using reference TRBV11-3 and TRBJ2-1 for the parts outside the CDR3, the full variable domain is EAGVVQSPRYKIIEKKQPVAFWCNPISGHNTLYWYLQNLGQGPELLIRYENEEAVDDSQLPKDRFSAERLKGVDSTLKIQPAELGDSAVYLCASSGGLAGGTEQFFGPGTRLTVL.

This clonotype was seen more than once but under ten times. V gene TRBV20-1 combines with J gene TRBJ2-7; D not resolved. This CDR3 contains 12 residues. Trimming took 5 bases from V and 9 from J, leaving 17 bases between them. Looked up from germline, CDR1 is DFQATT and CDR2 is SNEGSKA (reference sequence). The CDR3 loop reads CSAGPTLLVQYF. As DNA, the CDR3 is TGCAGTGCTGGACCCACCCTCTTAGTGCAGTACTTC.

The J gene is TRBJ1-4, the V gene TRBV7-8, with 10 positions matching TRBD1. The V segment lost 5 bases and the J segment 8 bases; nucleotides outside the gene matches: 11. The germline gives CDR1 SGHVS, CDR2 FQNEAQ. The CDR3 spans 16 residues. Here the CDR3 reads CASSPPLRDRGEKLFF. The CDR3 nucleotides read TGTGCCAGCAGCCCCCCCTTGAGGGACAGGGGCGAAAAACTGTTTTTT.

CDR3: CSARGGSNPYEQYF. The CDR3 DNA is TGCAGTGCGAGGGGGGGAAGTAACCCCTACGAGCAGTACTTC. V is TRBV20-1 and J is TRBJ2-7, with D perhaps matching TRBD2 (7 bases). Per the germline V gene, CDR1 is DFQATT and CDR2 is SNEGSKA (reference sequence). V gave up 6 bases and J gave up 2 bases, with 17 bases separating them. CDR3 length: 14 residues.